Presented here are 15 T cell receptor beta chains from one specimen sequenced in a study of healthy donors' naive CD4 and CD8 T cells. A linear amplification protocol produced the TCR libraries from around 500 ng of total RNA. TCRdb redid the calling of the reads with MiXCR, one entry per CDR3 protein. The sample has 180,000 or so distinct CDR3 sequences; about 74% are singletons. Sequenced material: naive CD4+ and CD8+ T cells sorted from blood, pooled from several donors. Source of these receptors: a pool of human donors in good health; the sample pools cells from several healthy donors.

The CDR3 sequence: CASSPSTGELFF. The CDR3 DNA sequence: TGTGCCAGCAGCCCGAGTACCGGGGAGCTGTTTTTT. J is TRBJ2-2 and V is TRBV11-2; no definite D call. The V and J ends lost 5 bases and 5 bases respectively, with 6 bases between them. CDR3 length: 12 amino acids. Per the germline V gene, CDR1 is SGHAT and CDR2 is FQNNGV.

The J gene is TRBJ2-5, the V gene TRBV29-1; D call uncertain. V dropped 7 bases and J dropped 1 base, with 4 bases sitting between them. CDR3 length equals 10 residues. Germline CDR1 and CDR2: SQVTM and ANQGSEA. CDR3 protein: CSGLQETQYF. CDR3 nucleotide sequence: TGCAGCGGGCTCCAAGAGACCCAGTACTTC.

The chain uses TRBV29-1 and TRBJ2-3, with 11 bases identical to TRBD2. The CDR3 extends over 16 amino acids. Germline assignment: CDR1 SQVTM and CDR2 ANQGSEA. V lost 4 bases, J lost 1 base, and 7 bases stayed unmatched. The CDR3 DNA reads TGCAGCGTTGCTGGGCTAGCGGGGGGAGGCACAGATACGCAGTATTTT. This gives the protein CSVAGLAGGGTDTQYF.

The chain has TRBV19 and TRBJ2-2; 7 positions agree with TRBD2. V trimming: 10 bases; J trimming: 3 bases; junction bases outside the gene matches: 11. The length of the CDR3 is 15 residues. Germline CDR1 LNHDA, CDR2 SQIVND (reference sequence). Here the CDR3 DNA reads TGTGCCACGGGGCGGGGGATGAGGGACACCGGGGAGCTGTTTTTT. Translating it yields CATGRGMRDTGELFF.

J is TRBJ2-3 and V is TRBV29-1; 11 bases match TRBD1. Germline V gene data show CDR1 as SQVTM and CDR2 as ANQGSEA. The CDR3 spans 11 residues. Trimming cost V 1 base and J 13 bases; bases outside gene matches: 1. The CDR3 coding sequence is TGCAGCGTTGAAGGGACAGGGGGCAAGTATTTT. Its translation: CSVEGTGGKYF.

This clonotype was counted many times. The V and J genes are TRBV4-1 and TRBJ2-7; D is possibly TRBD2 (6 bases). Germline V CDR1 and CDR2: MGHRA, YSYEKL. V lost 1 base to trimming and J lost 0 bases, with 7 bases between them. The CDR3 sequence is 14 residues long. CDR3 bases: TGCGCCAGCAGCCAAGCCGGGGGCTCCTACGAGCAGTACTTC. Translation gives CASSQAGGSYEQYF.

A few counts support this clonotype. The chain recombines TRBV29-1 with TRBJ1-3, with unresolved D. The length of the CDR3 is 15 residues. CDR1 SQVTM and CDR2 ANQGSEA come from the germline V gene. V was clipped by 1 base and J by 0 bases, with 10 bases between them. DNA for the CDR3: TGCAGCGTTGAAGTTCACCGCGACTCTGGAAACACCATATATTTT. Translation gives CSVEVHRDSGNTIYF.

A single count supports this clonotype. The chain carries TRBV6-5 and TRBJ2-2; 7 bases are shared with TRBD2. Trimming cost V 5 bases and J 6 bases; bases outside gene matches: 6. This CDR3 spans 14 amino acids. CDR1 and CDR2 (germline): MNHEY, SVGAGI. The DNA of the CDR3 is TGTGCCAGCAGTCCCGGACTAGTTCCCGGGGAGCTGTTTTTT. Residues: CASSPGLVPGELFF.

CDR3 nucleotides: TGTGCCATCAGCTCGGAGGATTCCTATGGCTACACCTTC. Translated: CAISSEDSYGYTF. The V call is TRBV10-3, the J call TRBJ1-2; D remains ambiguous. The ends were cut back, 6 bases at V and 4 bases at J, with 12 bases in the middle. CDR3 length: 13 residues. Germline V CDR1 and CDR2: ENHRY, SYGVKD.

The chain uses TRBV15 and TRBJ2-1, with D unresolved. The length of the CDR3 is 14 residues. The germline CDR1 and CDR2 sequences are LNHNV and YYDKDF (reference sequence). V lost 0 bases and J lost 4, with 7 bases in between. CDR3 region: CATSREPDYNEQFF. The CDR3 nucleotides read TGTGCCACCAGCAGAGAGCCGGATTACAATGAGCAGTTCTTC.

This chain joins TRBV29-1 and TRBJ2-7; the D gene could be TRBD1 or TRBD2 (6 bases each). The V end lost 1 base, the J end lost 0 bases, and 16 bases lay between the germline ends. Germline V gene lookup returns CDR1 SQVTM and CDR2 ANQGSEA. The CDR3 spans 16 residues. CDR3 loop: CSVEGWGAQSSYEQYF. CDR3 sequence (DNA): TGCAGCGTTGAAGGATGGGGGGCGCAGAGCTCCTACGAGCAGTACTTC.

This clonotype has just a few counts. This chain uses TRBV5-1 with TRBJ2-1; TRBD2 might be the D (5 bases). Germline-derived CDR1 and CDR2 are SGHRS and YFSETQ. Between the trimmed V and J ends, which lost 3 bases and 7 bases, there was a span of 11 bases. The CDR3 contains 13 residues. CDR3 nucleotide sequence: TGCGCCAGCAGCTACGGGATTAGTAATGAGCAGTTCTTC. This translates into CASSYGISNEQFF.

This clonotype was counted between two and nine times. V usage is TRBV10-3 and J usage is TRBJ2-7; D is ambiguous. Germline V gene sequence: CDR1 ENHRY, CDR2 SYGVKD. This CDR3 has 12 residues. The V end was cut by 3 bases, the J end by 6 bases, with 9 bases between. This CDR3 reads CAISELLSEQYF. Here the CDR3 DNA reads TGTGCCATCAGTGAACTTCTTAGCGAGCAGTACTTC.

This clonotype has just a few counts. The chain links TRBV20-1 to TRBJ1-1; no firm D call. The CDR3 consists of 14 residues. The V and J ends lost 0 bases and 2 bases respectively, with 10 bases between them. Germline V CDR1 and CDR2: DFQATT, SNEGSKA (reference sequence). The CDR3 sequence: CSAREQAFNTEAFF. The CDR3 coding sequence is TGCAGTGCTAGAGAGCAGGCGTTCAACACTGAAGCTTTCTTT.

DNA for the CDR3: TGTGCCAGCAGCATTACCCGCTCGAACACTGAAGCTTTCTTT. Its protein product is CASSITRSNTEAFF. The chain joins TRBV5-6 to TRBJ1-1; D is uncertain. CDR1 and CDR2 (germline): SGHDT, YYEEEE. V was trimmed by 4 bases and J by 1 base, leaving 11 bases between them. CDR3 size: 14 residues. The complete variable domain, with remaining parts taken from reference TRBV5-6 and TRBJ1-1, reads DAGVTQSPTHLIKTRGQQVTLRCSPKSGHDTVSWYQQALGQGPQFIFQYYEEEERQRGNFPDRFSGHQFPNYSSELNVNALLLGDSALYLCASSITRSNTEAFFGQGTRLTVV.